This TCR beta chain was retrieved from a study of OX40 agonist ivuxolimab in advanced cancers. This CDR3 has 15 residues. V was pared by 2 bases and J by 0 bases, with 10 bases between. Germline CDR1 reads GTSNPN; CDR2 reads SVGIG (reference sequence). The repertoire was sequenced with immunoSEQ multiplex PCR; TCRdb's copy has only in-frame clones and lacks some. Of 60,000 or so clones listed, approximately 87% are singletons. Note on this clone: Other DNA variants within this sample encode the same CDR3.

The specimen was CD4+ or CD8+ T cells sorted from blood, collected in a trial of the OX40 agonist ivuxolimab. The rearrangement joins TRBV30 to TRBJ2-2, with D possibly matching TRBD1 (5 bases). The sequence came from an adult with an advanced solid tumor such as melanoma, head and neck, liver or kidney cancer. The DNA of the CDR3 is TGTGCCTGGAGTCTGGGGCTGACGAACACCGGGGAGCTGTTTTTT. It codes for CAWSLGLTNTGELFF.